This TCR beta chain was observed in a study of CD8 T cells in ankylosing spondylitis. The study's findings and limits: Significant enrichment of disease-linked clones was reported in matched ankylosing spondylitis synovial fluid. What seemed typical of ankylosing spondylitis blood was a TCR beta motif built from eight highly homologous variants.

To note about this clonotype: Its antigen is unidentified.

Each CDR3 protein gets one entry after TCRdb re-called the 5' RACE reads with MiXCR. The sample includes 200,000 to 250,000 distinct CDR3 sequences, around 19% of them seen just once. V dropped 5 bases and J dropped 3; count of bases not matched to a gene: 8. The CDR3 is 15 residues long. CDR1 and CDR2 from the germline V gene are DFQATT and SNEGSKA (reference sequence). This TCR came from a male donor with ankylosing spondylitis. The V call is TRBV20-1, the J call TRBJ2-7, with TRBD2 identical over 12 bases. The specimen sequenced was blood, either unsorted or a sorted T cell fraction (not recorded which). The CDR3 protein is CSAEELAGGDYEQYF. The CDR3, as DNA: TGCAGTGCTGAAGAGCTAGCGGGAGGGGACTACGAGCAGTACTTC.